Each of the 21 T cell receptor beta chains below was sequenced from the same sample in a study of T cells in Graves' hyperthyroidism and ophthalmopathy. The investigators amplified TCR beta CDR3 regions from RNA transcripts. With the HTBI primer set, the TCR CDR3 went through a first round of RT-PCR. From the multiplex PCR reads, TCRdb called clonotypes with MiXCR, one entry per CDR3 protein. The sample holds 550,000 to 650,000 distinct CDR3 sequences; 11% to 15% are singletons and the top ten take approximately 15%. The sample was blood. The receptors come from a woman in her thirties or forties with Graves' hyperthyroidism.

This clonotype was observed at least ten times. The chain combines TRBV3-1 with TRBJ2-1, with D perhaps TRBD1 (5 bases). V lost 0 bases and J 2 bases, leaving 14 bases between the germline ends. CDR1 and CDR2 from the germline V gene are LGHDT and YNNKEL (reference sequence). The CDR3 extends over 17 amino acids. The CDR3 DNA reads TGTGCCAGCAGCCAAGATTCGACAGATCATCCCTACAATGAGCAGTTCTTC. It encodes CASSQDSTDHPYNEQFF.

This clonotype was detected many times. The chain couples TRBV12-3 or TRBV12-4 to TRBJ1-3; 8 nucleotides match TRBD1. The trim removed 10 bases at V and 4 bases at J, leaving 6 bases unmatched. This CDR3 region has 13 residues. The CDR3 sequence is CATRTGLGNTIYF. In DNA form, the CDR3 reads TGTGCCACCAGGACAGGGCTCGGAAACACCATATATTTT.

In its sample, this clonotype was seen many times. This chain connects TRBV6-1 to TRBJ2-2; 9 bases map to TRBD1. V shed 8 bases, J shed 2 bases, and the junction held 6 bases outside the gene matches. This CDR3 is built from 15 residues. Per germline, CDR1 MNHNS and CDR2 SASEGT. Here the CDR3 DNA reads TGTGCCAGCGAACTGGGACAGGGAAACACCGGGGAGCTGTTTTTT. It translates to CASELGQGNTGELFF.

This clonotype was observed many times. Here the CDR3 DNA reads TGTGCCAGCAGTTTCGACACCACAACCCAGTACTTC. Its protein product is CASSFDTTTQYF. The chain uses TRBV12-3 or TRBV12-4 and TRBJ2-5; D remains ambiguous. The CDR3 length is 12 residues. Trimming removed 3 bases from V and 8 bases from J, with 10 bases in between.

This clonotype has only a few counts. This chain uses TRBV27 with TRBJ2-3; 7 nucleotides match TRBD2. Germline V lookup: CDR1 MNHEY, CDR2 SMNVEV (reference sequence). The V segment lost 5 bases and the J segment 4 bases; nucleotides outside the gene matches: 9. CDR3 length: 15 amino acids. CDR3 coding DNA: TGTGCCAGCAGTCCAAGCGGGGTGGACCCAGATACGCAGTATTTT. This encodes CASSPSGVDPDTQYF.

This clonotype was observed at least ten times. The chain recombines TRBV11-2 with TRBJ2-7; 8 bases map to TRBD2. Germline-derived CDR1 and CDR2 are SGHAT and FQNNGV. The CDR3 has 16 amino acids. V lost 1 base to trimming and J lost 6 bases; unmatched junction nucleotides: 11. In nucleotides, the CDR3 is TGTGCCAGCAGCTTAGCTCCGGGACTAGGGGGTATCGAGCAGTACTTC. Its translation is CASSLAPGLGGIEQYF.

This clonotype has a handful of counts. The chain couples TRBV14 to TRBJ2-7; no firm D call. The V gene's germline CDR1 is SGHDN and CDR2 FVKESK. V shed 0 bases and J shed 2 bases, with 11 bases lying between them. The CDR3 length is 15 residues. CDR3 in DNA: TGTGCCAGCAGCCAAGAAACTCACGGACCCTACGAGCAGTACTTC. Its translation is CASSQETHGPYEQYF. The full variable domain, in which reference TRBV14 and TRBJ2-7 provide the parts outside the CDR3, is EAGVTQFPSHSVIEKGQTVTLRCDPISGHDNLYWYRRVMGKEIKFLLHFVKESKQDESGMPNNRFLAERTGGTYSTLKVQPAELEDSGVYFCASSQETHGPYEQYFGPGTRLTVT.

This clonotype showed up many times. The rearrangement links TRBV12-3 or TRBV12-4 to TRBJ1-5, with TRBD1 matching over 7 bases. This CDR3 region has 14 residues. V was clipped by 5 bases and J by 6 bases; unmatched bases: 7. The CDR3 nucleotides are TGTGCCAGCAGTCCGACAGGGAGTGGTCAGCCCCAGCATTTT. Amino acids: CASSPTGSGQPQHF.

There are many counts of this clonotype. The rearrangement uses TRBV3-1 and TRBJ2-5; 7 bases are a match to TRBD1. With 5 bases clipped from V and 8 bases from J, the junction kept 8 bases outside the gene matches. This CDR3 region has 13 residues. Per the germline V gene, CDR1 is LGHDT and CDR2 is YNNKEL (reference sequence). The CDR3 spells CASSTTGARTQYF. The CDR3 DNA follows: TGTGCCAGCAGCACTACAGGGGCTCGAACCCAGTACTTC.

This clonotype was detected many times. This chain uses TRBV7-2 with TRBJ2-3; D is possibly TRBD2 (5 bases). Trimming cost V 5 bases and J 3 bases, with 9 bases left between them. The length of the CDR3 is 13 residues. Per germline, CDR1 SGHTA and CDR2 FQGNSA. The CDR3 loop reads CASSEDFTDTQYF. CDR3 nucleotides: TGTGCCAGCAGCGAGGACTTTACAGATACGCAGTATTTT.

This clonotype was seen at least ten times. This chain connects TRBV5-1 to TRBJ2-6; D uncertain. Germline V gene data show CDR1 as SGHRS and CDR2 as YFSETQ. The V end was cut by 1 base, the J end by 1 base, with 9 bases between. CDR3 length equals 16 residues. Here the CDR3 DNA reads TGCGCCAGCAGCTTGCCAGGTACATCTGGGGCCAACGTCCTGACTTTC. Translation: CASSLPGTSGANVLTF.

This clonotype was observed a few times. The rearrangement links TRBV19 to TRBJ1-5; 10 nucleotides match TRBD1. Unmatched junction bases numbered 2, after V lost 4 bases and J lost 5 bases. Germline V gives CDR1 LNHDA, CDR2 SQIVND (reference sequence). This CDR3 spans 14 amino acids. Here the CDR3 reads CASSRDRGHQPQHF. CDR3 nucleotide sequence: TGTGCCAGTAGTAGAGACAGGGGGCATCAGCCCCAGCATTTT.

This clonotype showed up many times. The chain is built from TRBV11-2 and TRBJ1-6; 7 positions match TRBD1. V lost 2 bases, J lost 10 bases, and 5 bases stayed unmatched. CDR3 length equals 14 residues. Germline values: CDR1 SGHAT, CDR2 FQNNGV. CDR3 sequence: CASSLTTGASPLHF. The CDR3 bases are TGTGCCAGCAGCTTAACAACAGGGGCGTCACCCCTCCACTTT.

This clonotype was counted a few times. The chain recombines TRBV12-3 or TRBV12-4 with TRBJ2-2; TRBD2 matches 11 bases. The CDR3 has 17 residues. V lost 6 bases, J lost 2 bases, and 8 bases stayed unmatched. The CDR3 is CASRWGTSGVNTGELFF. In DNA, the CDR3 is TGTGCCAGCAGGTGGGGGACTAGCGGAGTCAACACCGGGGAGCTGTTTTTT.

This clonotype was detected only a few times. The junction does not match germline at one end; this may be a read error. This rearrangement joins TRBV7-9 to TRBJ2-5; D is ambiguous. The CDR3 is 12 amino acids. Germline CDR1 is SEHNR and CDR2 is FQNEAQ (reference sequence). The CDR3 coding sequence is TGTGCCAGCAGTATAAACCAGGAGACCCAGTACTTC. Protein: CASSINQETQYF.

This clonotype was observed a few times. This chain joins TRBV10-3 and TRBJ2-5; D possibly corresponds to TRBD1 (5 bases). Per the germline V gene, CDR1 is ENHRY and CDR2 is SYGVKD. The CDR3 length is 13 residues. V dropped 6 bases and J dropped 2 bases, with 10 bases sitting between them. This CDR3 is CAISPGKQETQYF. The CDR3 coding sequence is TGTGCCATCAGCCCAGGGAAACAAGAGACCCAGTACTTC.

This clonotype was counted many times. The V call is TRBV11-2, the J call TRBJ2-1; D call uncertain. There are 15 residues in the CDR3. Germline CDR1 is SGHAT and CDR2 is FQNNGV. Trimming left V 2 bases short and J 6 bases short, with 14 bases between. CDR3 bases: TGTGCCAGCAGCTTAAGCCCACCCTACAGCAATGAGCAGTTCTTC. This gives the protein CASSLSPPYSNEQFF.

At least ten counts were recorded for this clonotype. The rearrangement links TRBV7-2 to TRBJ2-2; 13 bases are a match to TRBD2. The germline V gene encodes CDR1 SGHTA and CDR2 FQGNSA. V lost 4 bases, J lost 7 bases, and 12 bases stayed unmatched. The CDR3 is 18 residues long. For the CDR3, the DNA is TGTGCCAGCAGCTCTTATGTACTAGCGGGAGGGCCCGGCGGGGAGCTGTTTTTT. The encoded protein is CASSSYVLAGGPGGELFF.

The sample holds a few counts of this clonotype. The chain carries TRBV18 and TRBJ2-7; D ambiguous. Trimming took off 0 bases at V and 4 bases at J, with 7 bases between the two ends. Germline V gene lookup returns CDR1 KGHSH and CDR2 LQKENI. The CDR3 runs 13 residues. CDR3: CASSPPRRYEQYF. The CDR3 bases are TGTGCCAGCTCACCACCCAGAAGGTACGAGCAGTACTTC.

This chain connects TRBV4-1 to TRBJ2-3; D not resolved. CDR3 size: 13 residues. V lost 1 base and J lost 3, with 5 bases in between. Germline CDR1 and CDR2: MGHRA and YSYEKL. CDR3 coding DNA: TGCGCCAGCAGCCAAGTGGGGACAGATACGCAGTATTTT. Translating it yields CASSQVGTDTQYF.

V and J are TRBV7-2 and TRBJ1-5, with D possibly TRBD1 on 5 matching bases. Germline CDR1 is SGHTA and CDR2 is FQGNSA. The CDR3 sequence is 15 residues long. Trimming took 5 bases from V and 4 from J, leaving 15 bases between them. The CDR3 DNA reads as TGTGCCAGCAGCATAGTCAGGGTGGGGAATCAGCCCCAGCATTTT. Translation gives CASSIVRVGNQPQHF.